The rows below give T cell receptor beta chains drawn from one sample of a study of OX40 agonist ivuxolimab in advanced cancers. Sequencing was performed with immunoSEQ multiplex PCR; in TCRdb, only in-frame clones are kept and a portion is missing. The repertoire consists of about 30,000 clones, with about 73% occurring once and the leading ten covering around 12%. The starting material was CD4+ or CD8+ T cells sorted from blood, obtained in a trial of the OX40 agonist ivuxolimab. The source of these receptors is an adult with an advanced solid tumor such as melanoma, head and neck, liver or kidney cancer. Each CDR3 is given with its conserved first and last residue. D genes are given only for firm matches. Not every row has a clone size; where given, it reads once, few, many or a size class.

clone size	V gene	D gene	J gene	CDR3 DNA	CDR3 protein
NA	TRBV5-6	NA	TRBJ1-1	TGTGCCAGCAGCTATTACAATGAAGCTTTCTTT	CASSYYNEAFF
NA	TRBV9	NA	TRBJ1-5	TGTGCCAGCAGCGTCGACAGCTACAATCAGCCCCAGCATTTT	CASSVDSYNQPQHF
NA	TRBV2	TRBD1	TRBJ1-1	TGTGCCAGCAGTGGACAGGGAAATAGGAACACTGAAGCTTTCTTT	CASSGQGNRNTEAFF
few	TRBV30	NA	TRBJ1-2	TGTGCCGGGAGCCCCGGGACTTACTATGGCTACACCTTC	CAGSPGTYYGYTF
few	TRBV5-1	NA	TRBJ2-6	TGCGCCAGCAGTTACTTCGGGGCCTTGTCTGGGGCCAACGTCCTGACTTTC	CASSYFGALSGANVLTF
NA	TRBV19	TRBD1	TRBJ2-7	TGTGCCAGTAGTGAGGGACAGGGGCGCTTTGAGCAGTACTTC	CASSEGQGRFEQYF
NA	TRBV5-6	NA	TRBJ1-2	TGTGCCAGCAGCTTGGAAGGTGGAGGGGGTAGGAGCTACACCTTC	CASSLEGGGGRSYTF
NA	TRBV6-1	TRBD1	TRBJ1-2	TGTGCCAGCAGTGAGACAGGGTGGTATGGCTACACCTTC	CASSETGWYGYTF
NA	TRBV19	TRBD1	TRBJ2-2	TGTGCCAGTACTCCTCCCGGGACAGGGAGGGTCACCGGGGAGCTGTTTTTT	CASTPPGTGRVTGELFF
NA	TRBV6-6	NA	TRBJ1-2	TGTGCCAGCAGCCGGGGAGCTAACTATGGCTACACCTTC	CASSRGANYGYTF
NA	TRBV7-9	NA	TRBJ1-3	TGTGCCAGCAGCCAAAACCAACCGGGAAACACCATATATTTT	CASSQNQPGNTIYF
medium-sized	TRBV21-1	NA	TRBJ1-5	TGTGCCAGCAGCAAAGTGTTACAACAGACCGATAGCAATCAGCCCCAGCATTTT	CASSKVLQQTDSNQPQHF
NA	TRBV4-2	NA	TRBJ2-3	TGTGCCAGCAGCCAAGACTTAGAGCGCGCGCAGTATTTT	CASSQDLERAQYF
NA	TRBV11-3	NA	TRBJ2-1	TGTGCCAGCAGCTTAAGCTCGGCAGGCCCTGGAACCTACAATGAGCAGTTCTTC	CASSLSSAGPGTYNEQFF
NA	TRBV5-1	NA	TRBJ1-2	TGCGCCAGCAGCCCGGGAGGGGTTAACTATGGCTACACCTTC	CASSPGGVNYGYTF
NA	TRBV18	NA	TRBJ1-1	TGTGCCAGCTCACCACCCGGTTCTGGAGGGGCCACTGAAGCTTTCTTT	CASSPPGSGGATEAFF
NA	TRBV6-6	NA	TRBJ1-1	TGTGCCAGTACTCAGGGGTTTGACACTGAAGCTTTCTTT	CASTQGFDTEAFF
NA	TRBV18	TRBD1	TRBJ1-3	TGTGCCAGCTACACCGGGACAGCCGGAAACACCATATATTTT	CASYTGTAGNTIYF
few	TRBV21-1	NA	TRBJ1-5	TGTGCCAGCAGCACTTGTTCAGGGGGATGGGATCAGCCCCAGCATTTT	CASSTCSGGWDQPQHF
NA	TRBV6-5	NA	TRBJ1-2	TGTGCCAGCAGTCTCACAGGGAAGACGTATGGCTACACCTTC	CASSLTGKTYGYTF
NA	TRBV5-1	TRBD2	TRBJ2-1	TGCGCCAGCAGCCCCCGGGACGGGGGGGATGAGCAGTTCTTC	CASSPRDGGDEQFF
NA	TRBV11-2	TRBD2	TRBJ2-7	TGTGCCAGCAGCTTAGTGTATGGCGGGGGATACGAGCAGTACTTC	CASSLVYGGGYEQYF
NA	TRBV10-3	TRBD1	TRBJ1-5	TGTGCCATCAGTGATCAAGGGGGCGGTCAGCCCCAGCATTTT	CAISDQGGGQPQHF